The 16 T cell receptor beta chains below come from one sample, sequenced in a study of shared clonotypes between healthy human individuals. The protocol was immunoSEQ multiplex PCR, while the TCRdb copy is restricted to in-frame clones and leaves out a portion. The data show around 1.5 million clones, roughly 98% seen once. The sample taken for sequencing was naive CD4+ T cells sorted from blood. Subset given: CD45RA+ positively selected. All receptors come from a man in his thirties or forties in good health.

This chain's CDR3 is CASSQRESSYEQYF. Written as DNA, the CDR3 is TGTGCCAGCAGCCAGCGGGAGAGCTCCTACGAGCAGTACTTC. The chain has TRBV11-2 and TRBJ2-7; 8 bases are shared with TRBD2. This CDR3 spans 14 amino acids. V shed 5 bases and J 0 bases; nucleotides not matched to a gene: 3. Germline V CDR1 and CDR2: SGHAT, FQNNGV.

The chain employs TRBV30 and TRBJ2-1, with D perhaps TRBD1 or TRBD2 (7 bases each). Germline CDR1 GTSNPN, CDR2 SVGIG (reference sequence). Trimming took off 8 bases at V and 4 bases at J, with 18 bases between the two ends. The CDR3 loop spans 14 amino acids. CDR3 nucleotides: TGTGCCCAAATACAGGGGAGGGGGTACAATGAGCAGTTCTTC. It encodes CAQIQGRGYNEQFF.

V and J are TRBV5-1 and TRBJ2-3, with TRBD1 matching over 11 bases. Per the germline V gene, CDR1 is SGHRS and CDR2 is YFSETQ. With 2 bases clipped from V and 1 base from J, the junction kept 3 bases outside the gene matches. The CDR3 covers 16 residues. In DNA form, the CDR3 reads TGCGCCAGCAGCTTTGGGGACAGGGGGGGCACAGATACGCAGTATTTT. Translated: CASSFGDRGGTDTQYF.

This sequence joins TRBV5-1 and TRBJ2-3; perhaps TRBD1 as D (6 bases). This CDR3 spans 16 amino acids. V was pared by 1 base and J by 7 bases, with 19 bases between. CDR1 and CDR2 from the germline V gene are SGHRS and YFSETQ. CDR3 sequence (DNA): TGCGCCAGCAGCTTGACGGGCCGAGGGGGAAGGTATACGCAGTATTTT. Translating gives CASSLTGRGGRYTQYF.

The chain combines TRBV9 with TRBJ2-2; TRBD2 aligns across 11 bases. Per germline, CDR1 SGDLS and CDR2 YYNGEE. Losses at the gene ends were 3 bases for V and 4 bases for J; bases not matched to a gene: 8. This CDR3 region has 17 residues. The CDR3 protein is CASSGQLAGGSTGELFF. The CDR3 region has the DNA TGTGCCAGCAGCGGACAGTTAGCGGGAGGGTCCACCGGGGAGCTGTTTTTT. The full variable domain, with the rest looked up from reference TRBV9 and TRBJ2-2, is DSGVTQTPKHLITATGQRVTLRCSPRSGDLSVYWYQQSLDQGLQFLIQYYNGEERAKGNILERFSAQQFPDLHSELNLSSLELGDSALYFCASSGQLAGGSTGELFFGEGSRLTVL.

This chain joins TRBV27 and TRBJ1-1; D perhaps matches TRBD1 (6 bases). The germline gives CDR1 MNHEY, CDR2 SMNVEV (reference sequence). The CDR3 totals 15 residues. Trimming took off 2 bases at V and 0 bases at J, with 10 bases between the two ends. CDR3 residues: CASSLRGAMNTEAFF. DNA of the CDR3: TGTGCCAGCAGTTTAAGGGGGGCCATGAACACTGAAGCTTTCTTT.

The CDR3 is CASSISAIGTDTQYF. In DNA, the CDR3 is TGTGCCAGTAGTATAAGTGCTATCGGGACAGATACGCAGTATTTT. This chain links TRBV19 with TRBJ2-3; D is undetermined. Germline CDR1 and CDR2: LNHDA and SQIVND (reference sequence). V lost 2 bases and J lost 3, with 12 bases in between. This CDR3 has 15 residues.

The CDR3 here is CASSLVGGHTGELFF. The CDR3 bases are TGTGCCAGCAGCTTAGTCGGGGGCCACACCGGGGAGCTGTTTTTT. The chain employs TRBV7-8 and TRBJ2-2; possibly TRBD1 or TRBD2 for D (6 bases each). Trimming stripped 1 base from V and 3 bases from J, with 9 bases between. Germline V gene lookup returns CDR1 SGHVS and CDR2 FQNEAQ. The CDR3 has 15 amino acids.

In regard to this clone: Other DNA variants within this sample encode the same CDR3. This sequence joins TRBV18 and TRBJ1-5; maybe TRBD1 (5 bases). This CDR3 is 13 amino acids long. Germline CDR1 and CDR2: KGHSH and LQKENI. V lost 5 bases to trimming and J lost 4 bases, with 9 bases between them. CDR3 DNA sequence: TGTGCCAGCTCAGGTGACAGTAATCAGCCCCAGCATTTT. Amino acid sequence: CASSGDSNQPQHF.

The genes are TRBV5-4 and TRBJ1-3; 7 bases are shared with TRBD1. V was clipped by 4 bases and J by 4 bases; unmatched bases: 5. The CDR3 loop spans 14 amino acids. Germline V CDR1 and CDR2: SGHNT, YYREEE (reference sequence). The CDR3 bases are TGTGCCAGCAGCAGAGACAGGGAGGGAAACACCATATATTTT. Amino acid sequence: CASSRDREGNTIYF.

Note on this clone: No DNA is shown, since the ends of the CDR3 on it are uncertain; the CDR3 is the one TCRdb lists. The V and J genes are TRBV18 and TRBJ1-5. Including both end residues, the CDR3 is 15 amino acids long. In germline, CDR1 is KGHSH, CDR2 LQKENI. This chain's CDR3 is CASSPAFGAVQPQHF.

This clone has just one count. This chain links TRBV25-1 with TRBJ2-1; no definite D call. V was shortened by 3 bases and J by 0 bases, with 6 bases between the two germline ends. The CDR3 contains 14 residues. Germline lookup yields CDR1 MGHDK and CDR2 SYGVNS. As DNA, the CDR3 is TGTGCCAGCAGTGACCGGAGCTCCTACAATGAGCAGTTCTTC. Amino acid sequence: CASSDRSSYNEQFF.

The rearrangement links TRBV5-1 to TRBJ2-1, with 12 bases that match TRBD1. After removal of 4 bases from V and 6 bases from J, the junction contained 5 bases not matched to a gene. Germline V gene sequence: CDR1 SGHRS, CDR2 YFSETQ. The CDR3 is made up of 15 amino acids. CDR3 sequence reads: CASSRGQGAVNEQFF. The CDR3 bases are TGCGCCAGCAGCCGGGGACAGGGGGCGGTCAATGAGCAGTTCTTC.

The chain links TRBV7-2 to TRBJ2-1; D is perhaps TRBD2 (6 bases). V gave up 3 bases and J gave up 4 bases, with 16 bases separating them. The CDR3 contains 16 residues. Per germline, CDR1 SGHTA and CDR2 FQGNSA. CDR3 residues: CASSFTGTPIYNEQFF. In DNA form, the CDR3 reads TGTGCCAGCAGCTTTACCGGGACTCCGATTTACAATGAGCAGTTCTTC. Filled out from reference TRBV7-2 and TRBJ2-1, the complete variable domain reads GAGVSQSPSNKVTEKGKDVELRCDPISGHTALYWYRQSLGQGLEFLIYFQGNSAPDKSGLPSDRFSAERTGGSVSTLTIQRTQQEDSAVYLCASSFTGTPIYNEQFFGPGTRLTVL.

Comment on this clone: Other nucleotide sequences from this sample produce the same CDR3. The V and J genes are TRBV18 and TRBJ1-4; no firm D call. This CDR3 contains 11 residues. Trimming cost V 6 bases and J 8 bases, with 7 bases left between them. CDR1 is KGHSH, CDR2 LQKENI, per germline. CDR3 nucleotides: TGTGCCAGCTCCCCCTCAGAAAAACTGTTTTTT. It codes for CASSPSEKLFF. The entire variable domain, with the rest obtained from reference TRBV18 and TRBJ1-4, is as follows: NAGVMQNPRHLVRRRGQEARLRCSPMKGHSHVYWYRQLPEEGLKFMVYLQKENIIDESGMPKERFSAEFPKEGPSILRIQQVVRGDSAAYFCASSPSEKLFFGSGTQLSVL.

V is TRBV19 and J is TRBJ1-2; 7 positions agree with TRBD1. J lost 14 bases, V lost 4 bases, and 4 bases had no gene match. CDR3 length: 10 residues. The germline gives CDR1 LNHDA, CDR2 SQIVND (reference sequence). CDR3 DNA: TGTGCCAGTAGTAGCGGGACAGCGACCTTC. It translates to CASSSGTATF.